Listed here are 13 T cell receptor beta chains from one sample, sequenced in a study of T cell repertoires in cytomegalovirus infection. MiXCR, applied by TCRdb to the reads, yields one record per CDR3 protein. The sample consists of about 360,000 distinct CDR3 sequences, about 32% of them appearing once. No cognate antigen is known for these TCRs. Here the sequenced sample was cultured PBMCs, taken from culture after CMV antigen stimulation. These receptors all come from a human donor in good health (CMV status not recorded). Some clones in this sample may be carry-over from other donors' samples.

The genes are TRBV7-9 and TRBJ1-2, with D unresolved. Trimming took 1 base from V and 2 from J, leaving 17 bases between them. This CDR3 is 17 amino acids long. Germline V CDR1 and CDR2: SEHNR, FQNEAQ (reference sequence). The CDR3 region is CASSLGQNVNLNYGYTF. CDR3 nucleotides: TGTGCCAGCAGCTTAGGCCAGAATGTAAACTTGAACTATGGCTACACCTTC.

The chain couples TRBV28 to TRBJ2-4; 9 bases are a match to TRBD1. J lost 2 bases, V lost 5 bases, and 10 bases had no gene match. The CDR3 is 17 amino acids. CDR1 MDHEN and CDR2 SYDVKM come from the germline V gene. The CDR3 spells CASSTPTTGGSKNIQYF. Written as DNA, the CDR3 is TGTGCCAGCAGTACGCCGACCACAGGGGGCTCCAAAAACATTCAGTACTTC.

This chain links TRBV10-3 with TRBJ2-2, with TRBD2 identical over 10 bases. CDR3 length: 16 residues. Germline trimming cut 2 bases from V and 7 bases from J; bases unmatched to any gene: 7. Germline V gene sequence: CDR1 ENHRY, CDR2 SYGVKD. This chain's CDR3 is CAISEGLAAADGELFF. The CDR3 nucleotides are TGTGCCATCAGTGAGGGACTAGCGGCGGCGGACGGGGAGCTGTTTTTT.

This clonotype has just a few counts. This rearrangement joins TRBV6-6 to TRBJ2-5, with D possibly TRBD2 on 5 matching bases. The CDR3 length is 12 residues. The V end lost 5 bases, the J end lost 4 bases, and 8 bases lay between the germline ends. CDR1 and CDR2 from the germline V gene are MNHNY and SVGAGI (reference sequence). CDR3 loop: CASSDEGETQYF. The CDR3 DNA is TGTGCCAGCAGTGACGAGGGAGAGACCCAGTACTTC.

This clonotype was counted only a few times. The chain is built from TRBV24-1 and TRBJ2-1, with D possibly being TRBD2 (5 bases). Germline V gene data show CDR1 as KGHDR and CDR2 as SFDVKD. The V gene lost 7 bases and the J gene lost 6 bases, with 12 bases spanning the gap. CDR3 size: 13 residues. As DNA, the CDR3 is TGTGCCACCAGGGTCCAGGACTCCAATGAGCAGTTCTTC. Translation: CATRVQDSNEQFF.

A remark on this clonotype: Germline and junction disagree at one end, which may indicate a read error. This sequence joins TRBV7-2 and TRBJ2-1; D may be TRBD1 (7 bases). The germline CDR1 and CDR2 sequences are SGHTA and FQGNSA. This CDR3 is built from 16 residues. The CDR3 protein is CASSAGQNPFWDEQIF. The CDR3 region has the DNA TGTGCCAGCAGCGCGGGACAGAACCCCTTTTGGGATGAGCAGATCTTC.

This clonotype occurred a few times. The chain combines TRBV7-8 with TRBJ2-1; D is perhaps TRBD2 (6 bases). V was trimmed by 1 base and J by 4 bases, leaving 14 bases between them. CDR1 SGHVS and CDR2 FQNEAQ come from the germline V gene. The CDR3 extends over 16 amino acids. For the CDR3, the DNA is TGTGCCAGCAGCTTAGGGGGAGGCCTAGAATACAATGAGCAGTTCTTC. It specifies CASSLGGGLEYNEQFF.

This clonotype was observed at least ten times. The chain couples TRBV7-2 to TRBJ2-3; D unclear. The V gene lost 10 bases and the J gene lost 6 bases, with 11 bases spanning the gap. The length of the CDR3 is 11 residues. The germline gives CDR1 SGHTA, CDR2 FQGNSA. The CDR3 reads CATTSRDTQYF. The CDR3 DNA reads TGTGCCACTACCAGTCGGGATACGCAGTATTTT. The full variable domain, in which reference TRBV7-2 and TRBJ2-3 provide the parts outside the CDR3, is GAGVSQSPSNKVTEKGKDVELRCDPISGHTALYWYRQSLGQGLEFLIYFQGNSAPDKSGLPSDRFSAERTGGSVSTLTIQRTQQEDSAVYLCATTSRDTQYFGPGTRLTVL.

J is TRBJ2-7 and V is TRBV6-8; the D gene could be TRBD1 or TRBD2 (5 bases each). This CDR3 has 16 residues. Germline V gives CDR1 MNHGY, CDR2 SAAAGT. Trimming left V 0 bases short and J 3 bases short, with 15 bases between. The CDR3 nucleotides read TGTGCCAGCAGTTACTCACAGACCGGGACGGGCTACGAGCAGTACTTC. Its protein is CASSYSQTGTGYEQYF.

This clonotype was found many times. The V gene is TRBV6-1, the J gene TRBJ2-3, with 8 bases identical to TRBD2. Per germline, CDR1 MNHNS and CDR2 SASEGT. This CDR3 has 15 amino acids. V lost 5 bases and J lost 4; bases outside the gene matches: 8. CDR3 amino acids: CASSRSSGSSDTQYF. CDR3 nucleotide sequence: TGTGCCAGCAGTCGCTCCAGCGGGAGTTCAGATACGCAGTATTTT.

This clonotype was found many times. The rearrangement uses TRBV7-2 and TRBJ1-5; D perhaps matches TRBD1 (5 bases). Germline CDR1 is SGHTA and CDR2 is FQGNSA. The CDR3 is made up of 17 amino acids. The V gene lost 5 bases and the J gene lost 0 bases, with 17 bases spanning the gap. CDR3 sequence reads: CASSPGVGTHSNQPQHF. The CDR3 region has the DNA TGTGCCAGCAGCCCGGGGGTAGGGACCCATAGCAATCAGCCCCAGCATTTT.

The chain has TRBV4-1 and TRBJ1-4, with TRBD1 identical over 7 bases. The CDR3 is 14 amino acids. With 4 bases clipped from V and 5 bases from J, the junction kept 4 bases outside the gene matches. Germline V gene sequence: CDR1 MGHRA, CDR2 YSYEKL. CDR3 sequence reads: CASSRGQLNEKLFF. DNA of the CDR3: TGCGCCAGCAGCCGGGGACAGCTAAATGAAAAACTGTTTTTT.

The table lists this clonotype with many counts. The chain links TRBV7-2 to TRBJ2-3; 14 nucleotides line up with TRBD2. The CDR3 runs to 16 residues. Germline lookup yields CDR1 SGHTA and CDR2 FQGNSA. Unmatched junction bases numbered 6, after V lost 3 bases and J lost 7 bases. The CDR3 DNA follows: TGTGCCAGCAGCTTGGGACTAGCGGGAGCCTTATATACGCAGTATTTT. It codes for CASSLGLAGALYTQYF.